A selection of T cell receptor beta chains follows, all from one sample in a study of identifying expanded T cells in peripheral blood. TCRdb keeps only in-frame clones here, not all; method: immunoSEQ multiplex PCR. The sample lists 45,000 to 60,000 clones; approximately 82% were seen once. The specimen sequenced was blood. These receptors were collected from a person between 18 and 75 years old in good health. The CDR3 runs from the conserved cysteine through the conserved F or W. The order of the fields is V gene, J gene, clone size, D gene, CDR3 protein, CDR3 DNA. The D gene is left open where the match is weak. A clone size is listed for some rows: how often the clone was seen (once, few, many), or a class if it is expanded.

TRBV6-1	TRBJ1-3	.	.	CASIPRVSGNTIYF	TGTGCCAGCATCCCCCGGGTCTCTGGAAACACCATATATTTT
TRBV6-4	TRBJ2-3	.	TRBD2	CASSVTSGGTDTQYF	TGTGCCAGCAGCGTGACTAGCGGGGGCACAGATACGCAGTATTTT
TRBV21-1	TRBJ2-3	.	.	CASSNQLAGEITDTQYF	TGTGCCAGCAGCAACCAACTAGCGGGGGAGATCACAGATACGCAGTATTTT
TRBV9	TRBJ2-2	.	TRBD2	CASSPHKTSSSGTGELFF	TGTGCCAGCAGCCCGCACAAGACTAGCTCCTCGGGCACCGGGGAGCTGTTTTTT
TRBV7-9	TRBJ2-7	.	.	CASSLGRGTSYEQYF	TGTGCCAGCAGCTTAGGTCGGGGAACTTCCTACGAGCAGTACTTC
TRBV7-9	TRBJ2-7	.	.	CASSLSASYEQYF	TGTGCCAGCAGCTTATCGGCCTCCTACGAGCAGTACTTC
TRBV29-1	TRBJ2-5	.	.	CSVEWAGVETQYF	TGCAGCGTTGAATGGGCAGGGGTAGAGACCCAGTACTTC
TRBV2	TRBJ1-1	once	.	CASSGAQGMNTEAFF	TGTGCCAGCAGTGGTGCACAGGGTATGAACACTGAAGCTTTCTTT
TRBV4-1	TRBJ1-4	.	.	CASSYDARDEKLFF	TGCGCCAGCAGCTATGACGCGAGGGATGAAAAACTGTTTTTT
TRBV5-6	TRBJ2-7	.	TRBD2	CASSLAGGRAYEQYF	TGTGCCAGCAGCCTAGCGGGAGGGAGGGCCTACGAGCAGTACTTC
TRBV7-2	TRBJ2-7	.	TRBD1	CASNRDRAYEQYF	TGTGCCAGCAACAGGGACAGGGCATACGAGCAGTACTTC
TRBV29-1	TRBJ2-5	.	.	CSVGTTTSGETQYF	TGCAGCGTTGGAACAACAACGTCCGGGGAGACCCAGTACTTC
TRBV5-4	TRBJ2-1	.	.	CASSPAFSIDEQFF	TGTGCCAGCAGCCCCGCGTTCTCGATCGATGAGCAGTTCTTC
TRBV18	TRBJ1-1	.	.	CASSPSPSNTEAFF	TGTGCCAGCTCACCGTCCCCCTCGAACACTGAAGCTTTCTTT
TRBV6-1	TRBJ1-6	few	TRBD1	CASRGTAYNSPLHF	TGTGCCAGCAGGGGGACAGCCTATAATTCACCCCTCCACTTT
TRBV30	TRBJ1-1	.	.	CAWRREPNTEAFF	TGTGCCTGGAGGAGGGAACCGAACACTGAAGCTTTCTTT
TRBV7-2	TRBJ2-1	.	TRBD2	CASSLGGRGEQFF	TGTGCCAGCAGCTTAGGGGGGAGGGGTGAGCAGTTCTTC
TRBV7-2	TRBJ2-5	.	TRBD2	CASSSGTRGSETQYF	TGTGCCAGCAGCTCCGGGACTAGGGGCAGTGAGACCCAGTACTTC
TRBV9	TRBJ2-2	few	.	CASSVELAGNTGELFF	TGTGCCAGCAGCGTAGAATTGGCGGGTAACACCGGGGAGCTGTTTTTT
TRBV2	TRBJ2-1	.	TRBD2	CASSDSSGRILYNEQFF	TGTGCCAGCAGTGATTCTAGCGGGAGGATCCTCTACAATGAGCAGTTCTTC
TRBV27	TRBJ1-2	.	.	CASSSGSVVSYGYTF	TGTGCCAGCAGTTCGGGGTCGGTCGTAAGCTATGGCTACACCTTC
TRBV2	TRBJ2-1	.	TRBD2	CASSESGGYNEQFF	TGTGCCAGCAGTGAAAGCGGGGGTTACAATGAGCAGTTCTTC
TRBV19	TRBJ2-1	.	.	CASKPDRSSYNEQFF	TGTGCCAGTAAACCTGACAGGTCCTCCTACAATGAGCAGTTCTTC
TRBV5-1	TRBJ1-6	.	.	CASGRDGTDSPLHF	TGCGCCAGCGGCCGGGACGGAACCGATTCACCCCTCCACTTT
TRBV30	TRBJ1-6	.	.	CAWSFQGSSYNSPLHF	TGTGCCTGGAGTTTCCAGGGAAGCTCCTATAATTCACCCCTCCACTTT
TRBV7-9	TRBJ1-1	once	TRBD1	CASSKQGALGTEAFF	TGTGCCAGCAGCAAACAGGGGGCGCTTGGGACTGAAGCTTTCTTT
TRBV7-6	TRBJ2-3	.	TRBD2	CASSLVSLSGRSTDTQYF	TGTGCCAGCAGCTTAGTTTCTTTGAGCGGGAGAAGCACAGATACGCAGTATTTT
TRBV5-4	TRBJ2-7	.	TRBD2	CASSLYGGGSSYEQYF	TGTGCCAGCAGCTTATATGGGGGAGGGAGCTCCTACGAGCAGTACTTC
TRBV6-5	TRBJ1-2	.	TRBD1	CASSYVPPTGAEGYTF	TGTGCCAGCAGTTATGTCCCCCCAACAGGGGCGGAAGGCTACACCTTC
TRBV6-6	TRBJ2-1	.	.	CASSYSKASWQNEQFF	TGTGCCAGCAGTTACTCGAAGGCTAGTTGGCAAAATGAGCAGTTCTTC
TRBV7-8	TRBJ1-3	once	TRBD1	CASSLGPLGTGRNTIYF	TGTGCCAGCAGCTTAGGGCCATTAGGGACAGGGCGAAACACCATATATTTT
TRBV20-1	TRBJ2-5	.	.	CSGVPGETQYF	TGCAGTGGAGTCCCGGGGGAGACCCAGTACTTC
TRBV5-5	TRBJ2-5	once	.	CASRVQETQYF	TGTGCCAGCAGAGTTCAAGAGACCCAGTACTTC
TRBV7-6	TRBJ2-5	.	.	CASSLGTSGGAIETQYF	TGTGCCAGCAGCTTAGGGACCTCTGGGGGCGCCATTGAGACCCAGTACTTC
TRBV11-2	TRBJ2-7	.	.	CASSSLLPEQYF	TGTGCCAGCAGCTCCCTTTTACCCGAGCAGTACTTC
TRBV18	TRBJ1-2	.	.	CASSTSTSYGYTF	TGTGCCAGCTCGACCAGCACCTCCTATGGCTACACCTTC
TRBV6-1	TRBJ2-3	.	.	CASSEARFGTSTDTQYF	TGTGCCAGCAGTGAAGCGCGTTTCGGCACTAGCACAGATACGCAGTATTTT
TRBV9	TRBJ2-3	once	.	CASSVDYTDTQYF	TGTGCCAGCAGCGTAGACTACACAGATACGCAGTATTTT
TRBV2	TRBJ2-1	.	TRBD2	CASRLLAGSYNEQFF	TGTGCCAGCAGACTCCTAGCGGGGTCCTACAATGAGCAGTTCTTC
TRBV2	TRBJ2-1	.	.	CASGGGGYNEQFF	TGTGCCAGCGGGGGCGGGGGATACAATGAGCAGTTCTTC
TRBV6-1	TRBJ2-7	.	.	CASSATVGRGYEQYF	TGTGCCAGCAGTGCGACAGTGGGCCGGGGCTACGAGCAGTACTTC
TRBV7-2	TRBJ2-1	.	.	CASSFGGAFPNEQFF	TGTGCCAGCAGCTTCGGAGGGGCCTTTCCCAATGAGCAGTTCTTC
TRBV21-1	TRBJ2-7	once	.	CASSPGQGGSYEQYF	TGTGCCAGCAGCCCTGGACAGGGAGGGTCCTACGAGCAGTACTTC
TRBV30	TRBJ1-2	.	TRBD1	CAWRGQNTFGYTF	TGTGCCTGGAGGGGACAGAATACTTTTGGCTACACCTTC
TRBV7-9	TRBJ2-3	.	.	CASSPQAQSDTQYF	TGTGCCAGCAGCCCCCAGGCCCAGTCCGATACGCAGTATTTT
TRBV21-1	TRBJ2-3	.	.	CASSDRDTDTQYF	TGTGCCAGCAGCGACAGGGACACAGATACGCAGTATTTT
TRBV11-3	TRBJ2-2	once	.	CASSYQVTGELFF	TGTGCCAGCAGCTACCAAGTTACCGGGGAGCTGTTTTTT
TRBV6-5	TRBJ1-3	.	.	CASSSPARNTIYF	TGTGCCAGCAGCTCCCCGGCCCGGAACACCATATATTTT
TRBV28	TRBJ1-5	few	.	CASSLRGGLRPQHF	TGTGCCAGCAGTTTACGCGGCGGGCTACGGCCCCAGCATTTT
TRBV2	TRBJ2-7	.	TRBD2	CASRGTSSKQYF	TGTGCCAGCAGGGGGACTAGCAGCAAGCAGTACTTC
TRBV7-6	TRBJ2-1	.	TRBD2	CASSPYAGGPNEQFF	TGTGCCAGCAGCCCCTATGCGGGAGGGCCAAATGAGCAGTTCTTC
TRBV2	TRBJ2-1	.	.	CASSERLTANEQFF	TGTGCCAGCAGTGAACGTCTGACGGCGAATGAGCAGTTCTTC
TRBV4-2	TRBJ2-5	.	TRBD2	CASSQGVGGARNF	TGTGCCAGCAGCCAAGGAGTCGGGGGGGCCAGGAACTTC